Each of the 23 T cell receptor beta chains below was sequenced from the same sample in a study of T cell responses to AZD1222 COVID-19 vaccine. Method: immunoSEQ multiplex PCR; TCRdb's copy keeps in-frame clones and lacks some. Altogether more than 95,000 clones are present, 85% being singletons, with the ten largest covering 4.4%. Specimen: peripheral blood, collected 28 days after the second AZD1222 dose. The receptors here all came from an adult who received the AZD1222 COVID-19 vaccine.

The chain is built from TRBV19 and TRBJ1-3; D is undetermined. Trimming cost V 4 bases and J 0 bases, with 10 bases left between them. The CDR3 sequence is 15 residues long. In germline, CDR1 is LNHDA, CDR2 SQIVND (reference sequence). The CDR3 DNA reads as TGTGCCAGTAGTACCAGTTACTTCTCTGGAAACACCATATATTTT. Translating it yields CASSTSYFSGNTIYF.

The chain links TRBV19 to TRBJ2-3; no reliable D call. Deletions cut 5 bases from V and 0 bases from J, with 12 bases between. Germline CDR1 is LNHDA and CDR2 is SQIVND (reference sequence). The CDR3 consists of 15 residues. DNA for the CDR3: TGTGCCAGTAGTCTCAGCCTCACTAGCACAGATACGCAGTATTTT. This encodes CASSLSLTSTDTQYF.

The chain carries TRBV30 and TRBJ1-6; D is unclear. The ends were cut back, 1 base at V and 7 bases at J, with 2 bases in the middle. Germline V gene data show CDR1 as GTSNPN and CDR2 as SVGIG (reference sequence). CDR3 length: 11 residues. CDR3 sequence: CAWSENSPLHF. Written as DNA, the CDR3 is TGTGCCTGGAGTGAAAATTCACCCCTCCACTTT.

The gene calls are TRBV3-1 (or the pseudogene TRBV3-2) and TRBJ1-2, with D perhaps TRBD1 (5 bases). The CDR3 runs to 16 residues. Between the trimmed V and J ends, which lost 0 bases and 4 bases, there was a span of 15 bases. Per germline, CDR1 LGHDT and CDR2 YNNKEL (reference sequence). CDR3 in DNA: TGTGCCAGCAGCCAAGATCGCGGCACTGGGGGCTATGGCTACACCTTC. Its translation: CASSQDRGTGGYGYTF.

This sequence joins TRBV9 and TRBJ1-5; tentatively, D is TRBD1 (5 bases). This CDR3 has 17 residues. Germline loops: CDR1 SGDLS, CDR2 YYNGEE. The V gene lost 3 bases and the J gene lost 4 bases, with 20 bases spanning the gap. This CDR3 is CASSEASGGSGNQPQHF. The CDR3 DNA reads TGTGCCAGCAGCGAGGCATCGGGGGGGAGCGGGAATCAGCCCCAGCATTTT.

The sample holds a few counts of this clone. The chain joins TRBV7-2 to TRBJ1-5; tentatively, D is TRBD1 (6 bases). The CDR3 is 15 residues long. CDR1 and CDR2 from the germline V gene are SGHTA and FQGNSA. V dropped 5 bases and J dropped 5 bases, with 16 bases sitting between them. The CDR3 loop reads CASSPESGGHQPQHF. In DNA form, the CDR3 reads TGTGCCAGCAGCCCGGAGAGTGGGGGGCATCAGCCCCAGCATTTT.

This clone was picked up a small number of times. This chain uses TRBV18 with TRBJ1-3; D is unclear. CDR1 and CDR2 (germline): KGHSH, LQKENI. V shed 8 bases and J shed 0 bases, with 14 bases lying between them. The CDR3 totals 15 residues. CDR3 amino acids: CASQEMTSSGNTIYF. The CDR3, as DNA: TGTGCCAGCCAGGAAATGACTAGCTCTGGAAACACCATATATTTT.

The count of this clone is one. DNA of the CDR3: TGTGCCAGTAGTACCTCGGGTGGGGGGCACTCACAGGAGGAGCATTTT. Translation gives CASSTSGGGHSQEEHF. The rearrangement joins TRBV19 to TRBJ1-5, with a possible D match to TRBD1 (6 bases). Trimming stripped 4 bases from V and 14 bases from J, with 27 bases between. Germline CDR1 and CDR2: LNHDA and SQIVND (reference sequence). The CDR3 consists of 16 residues.

The chain links TRBV4-3 to TRBJ1-5; the D gene is possibly TRBD1 (5 bases). The V and J ends lost 0 bases and 6 bases respectively, with 15 bases between them. The germline V gene has CDR1 LGHNA and CDR2 YSLEER. The CDR3 runs to 16 residues. CDR3 in DNA: TGCGCCAGCAGCCAAGATTTGGGAGGGGCCCGTCAGCCCCAGCATTTT. Its translation is CASSQDLGGARQPQHF.

The chain joins TRBV28 to TRBJ1-5; 10 bases align to TRBD1. V shed 2 bases and J 0 bases; nucleotides not matched to a gene: 10. There are 19 residues in the CDR3. Germline V gene data show CDR1 as MDHEN and CDR2 as SYDVKM. The CDR3 DNA follows: TGTGCCAGCAGTTTAATAGACAGGGGGCGGGTGTATAGCAATCAGCCCCAGCATTTT. This sequence encodes CASSLIDRGRVYSNQPQHF.

This clone was found a few times. The V gene is TRBV30, the J gene TRBJ1-5; TRBD1 matches 8 bases. CDR3 size: 14 residues. Germline loops: CDR1 GTSNPN, CDR2 SVGIG (reference sequence). V was clipped by 1 base and J by 6 bases; unmatched bases: 5. The CDR3 spells CAWSEAGGFQPQHF. The CDR3 DNA is TGTGCCTGGAGTGAGGCAGGGGGCTTTCAGCCCCAGCATTTT. Variable domain in full (rest from reference TRBV30 and TRBJ1-5): SQTIHQWPATLVQPVGSPLSLECTVEGTSNPNLYWYRQAAGRGLQLLFYSVGIGQISSEVPQNLSASRPQDRQFILSSKKLLLSDSGFYLCAWSEAGGFQPQHFGDGTRLSIL.

The chain couples TRBV7-8 to TRBJ2-6; D gene unclear. V lost 5 bases and J lost 0, with 17 bases in between. In germline, CDR1 is SGHVS, CDR2 FQNEAQ. The CDR3 is 18 residues long. The CDR3 here is CASSPRLKELSGANVLTF. DNA for the CDR3: TGTGCCAGCAGCCCCCGATTGAAGGAACTCTCTGGGGCCAACGTCCTGACTTTC.

The V call is TRBV5-1, the J call TRBJ2-7; D might be TRBD2 (5 bases). Deletions cut 4 bases from V and 5 bases from J, with 22 bases between. CDR1 is SGHRS, CDR2 YFSETQ, per germline. The CDR3 is 16 amino acids. The DNA of the CDR3 is TGCGCCAGCAGCGCAACCCCCGGACTGGTCCTAGACGAGCAGTACTTC. Protein product: CASSATPGLVLDEQYF.

The chain is built from TRBV11-1 and TRBJ2-3; 9 nucleotides align to TRBD2. V dropped 1 base and J dropped 3; count of bases not matched to a gene: 5. From germline, CDR1 is SGHAT and CDR2 FQDESV (reference sequence). This CDR3 region has 16 residues. This chain's CDR3 is CASSLDAGGRTDTQYF. As DNA, the CDR3 is TGTGCCAGCAGCTTAGACGCGGGGGGGCGTACAGATACGCAGTATTTT.

This clone has only one observation. This chain connects TRBV6-5 to TRBJ1-1; 9 bases line up with TRBD1. CDR1 and CDR2 (germline): MNHEY, SVGAGI. V dropped 6 bases and J dropped 1; count of bases not matched to a gene: 6. This CDR3 region has 15 residues. DNA for the CDR3: TGTGCCAGCAGCCCGGGACAGGGATGGAACACTGAAGCTTTCTTT. Protein: CASSPGQGWNTEAFF.

V gene TRBV10-3 combines with J gene TRBJ2-7; weak D call: TRBD1 (5 bases). Germline CDR1 and CDR2: ENHRY and SYGVKD. The CDR3 covers 13 residues. Trimming removed 4 bases at V and 6 bases at J, with 13 bases between. CDR3 nucleotide sequence: TGTGCCATCAGTGTAGAGCAGGGCGGCGAGCAGTACTTC. It translates to CAISVEQGGEQYF.

The chain carries TRBV27 and TRBJ2-3, with a weak D call TRBD1 (6 bases). Germline V gives CDR1 MNHEY, CDR2 SMNVEV (reference sequence). V lost 6 bases to trimming and J lost 4 bases, with 11 bases between them. There are 13 residues in the CDR3. Written as DNA, the CDR3 is TGTGCCAGCAGCCGCCAGGGGTCAGATACGCAGTATTTT. Residues: CASSRQGSDTQYF.

CDR3 DNA: TGTGCCAGTAGTAAATACCGACAGAATCAGCCCCAGCATTTT. This gives the protein CASSKYRQNQPQHF. J is TRBJ1-5 and V is TRBV19; TRBD1 is a possible D gene (5 bases). The CDR3 contains 14 residues. CDR1 is LNHDA and CDR2 is SQIVND in the germline V gene (reference sequence). Trimming left V 4 bases short and J 4 bases short, with 11 bases between.

The chain combines TRBV19 with TRBJ2-6, with TRBD1 as a possible D gene (6 bases). This CDR3 is built from 18 residues. The V and J ends lost 8 bases and 0 bases respectively, with 20 bases between them. In germline, CDR1 is LNHDA, CDR2 SQIVND (reference sequence). Here the CDR3 reads CASSPDGIRGSGANVLTF. CDR3 sequence (DNA): TGTGCCAGTTCCCCGGACGGCATCAGGGGCTCTGGGGCCAACGTCCTGACTTTC.

This clone was counted once. The V and J genes are TRBV12-3 or TRBV12-4 and TRBJ1-1, with D uncertain. This CDR3 region has 12 residues. Trimming pared 3 bases from V and 8 bases from J, leaving 10 bases between. CDR3 sequence reads: CASSFQAGEAFF. DNA of the CDR3: TGTGCCAGCAGTTTCCAGGCCGGAGAAGCTTTCTTT.

This rearrangement joins TRBV5-4 to TRBJ2-3; D ambiguous. Trimming shortened V by 4 bases and J by 1 base, and 13 bases separated the two germline ends. Germline loops: CDR1 SGHNT, CDR2 YYREEE (reference sequence). This CDR3 is built from 15 residues. Here the CDR3 DNA reads TGTGCCAGCAGCGCTCCAGATACAGGCACAGATACGCAGTATTTT. It encodes CASSAPDTGTDTQYF.

This clone was detected only a few times. The chain carries TRBV5-6 and TRBJ2-3; 14 nucleotides line up with TRBD2. The CDR3 has 18 amino acids. In germline, CDR1 is SGHDT, CDR2 YYEEEE. The J segment lost 3 bases and the V segment lost 5 bases, leaving 11 bases of the junction unmatched. CDR3: CASSSYGTSGGQTDTQYF. CDR3 nucleotide sequence: TGTGCCAGCAGTTCCTACGGGACTAGCGGGGGCCAAACAGATACGCAGTATTTT.

The rearrangement links TRBV30 to TRBJ1-2; D not certain. V dropped 5 bases and J dropped 4 bases, with 23 bases sitting between them. The germline gives CDR1 GTSNPN, CDR2 SVGIG (reference sequence). The CDR3 length is 16 residues. CDR3 sequence: CAWGPEEHRASYGYTF. In nucleotides, the CDR3 is TGTGCCTGGGGCCCCGAAGAACACCGGGCATCCTATGGCTACACCTTC.